A single sample is the source of the 15 T cell receptor beta chains below, sequenced in a study of human T cells and chemical hapten exposure. TCRdb reprocessed the RACE reads with MiXCR, giving one entry per CDR3 protein. Of about 90,000 distinct CDR3 sequences detected, under 13% appear once; the ten largest clones hold around 1%. Time point: patch test 3, about 24 weeks after DPC sensitization. Specified treatment: therapeutic diphenylcyclopropenone sensitization with weekly scalp DPC. The sequences come from whole blood, collected in connection with sensitization to the hapten diphenylcyclopropenone (DPC). These receptors were taken from a woman aged 25 to 39 with alopecia areata. Some clones in this sample may be carry-over from other donors' samples.

This clonotype was seen at least ten times. J is TRBJ2-1 and V is TRBV27; D perhaps matches TRBD2 (5 bases). The germline V gene has CDR1 MNHEY and CDR2 SMNVEV (reference sequence). Trimming pared 8 bases from V and 5 bases from J, leaving 13 bases between. The CDR3 loop spans 13 amino acids. The CDR3 DNA reads as TGTGCCAGCGGGCCGGGGATTAACAATGAGCAGTTCTTC. Its protein is CASGPGINNEQFF.

This clonotype was counted ten times or more. The genes are TRBV6-2 or TRBV6-3 and TRBJ2-1; D is uncertain. Germline assignment: CDR1 MNHEY and CDR2 SVGEGT. V shed 0 bases and J shed 3 bases, with 3 bases lying between them. The CDR3 loop spans 13 amino acids. CDR3: CASSYSIYNEQFF. CDR3 nucleotide sequence: TGTGCCAGCAGTTACTCGATCTACAATGAGCAGTTCTTC.

The genes are TRBV12-2 and TRBJ2-7; TRBD2 was called by the table and not checked on the DNA. TRBV12-2 constitutes a pseudogene. The CDR3 has 19 amino acids. CDR3 protein: CASRLSAAGHLIRWCEQYV. The CDR3 bases are TGTGCAAGTCGCTTATCTGCAGCGGGCCATCTTATAAGGTGGTGCGAGCAGTACGTC.

The table lists this clonotype with a few counts. The rearrangement links TRBV7-2 to TRBJ1-4; D perhaps matches TRBD1 (5 bases). This CDR3 comprises 15 residues. V was clipped by 7 bases and J by 0 bases, with 12 bases between them. CDR1 is SGHTA, CDR2 FQGNSA, per germline. CDR3 loop: CASTVGPATNEKLFF. In nucleotides, the CDR3 is TGTGCCAGCACCGTGGGGCCCGCAACTAATGAAAAACTGTTTTTT.

This clonotype was counted ten times or more. The junction does not match germline at one end; this may be a read error. The J gene is TRBJ1-1, the V gene TRBV5-6; D unresolved. There are 14 residues in the CDR3. Germline CDR1 and CDR2: SGHDT and YYEEEE. This chain's CDR3 is CASSRFTLKTEAFF. CDR3 nucleotides: TGTGCCAGCAGCCGATTTACTTTGAAGACTGAAGCTTTCTTT. The entire variable domain, with the rest obtained from reference TRBV5-6 and TRBJ1-1, is as follows: DAGVTQSPTHLIKTRGQQVTLRCSPKSGHDTVSWYQQALGQGPQFIFQYYEEEERQRGNFPDRFSGHQFPNYSSELNVNALLLGDSALYLCASSRFTLKTEAFFGQGTRLTVV.

The rearrangement links TRBV7-2 to TRBJ2-7; TRBD2 might be the D (6 bases). V gave up 5 bases and J gave up 9 bases, with 23 bases separating them. The CDR3 extends over 15 amino acids. CDR1 and CDR2 (germline): SGHTA, FQGNSA. CDR3 coding DNA: TGTGCCAGCAGCCTCGGACCACTAGCCCTCGTGGGGCAGTACTTC. Translation gives CASSLGPLALVGQYF.

In its sample, this clonotype was seen many times. The chain recombines TRBV11-2 with TRBJ2-3, with no clear D. Germline loops: CDR1 SGHAT, CDR2 FQNNGV. The CDR3 contains 14 residues. Trimming shortened V by 0 bases and J by 4 bases, and 8 bases separated the two germline ends. The CDR3 sequence is CASSLEPGSDTQYF. The DNA of the CDR3 is TGTGCCAGCAGCTTAGAACCGGGTTCAGATACGCAGTATTTT.

The sample holds many counts of this clonotype. The rearrangement joins TRBV20-1 to TRBJ2-1, with TRBD2 matching 8 bases. V lost 2 bases to trimming and J lost 0 bases; unmatched junction nucleotides: 6. CDR1 and CDR2 from the germline V gene are DFQATT and SNEGSKA (reference sequence). This CDR3 has 16 amino acids. The CDR3 region has the DNA TGCAGTGCTAGATACGGGACTAGTCCCTCCTACAATGAGCAGTTCTTC. It specifies CSARYGTSPSYNEQFF.

CDR3 region: CASSFSGTEYGYTF. CDR3 DNA: TGTGCCAGCAGCTTTTCCGGGACAGAGTATGGCTACACCTTC. The chain joins TRBV7-9 to TRBJ1-2; 7 bases map to TRBD1. The CDR3 length is 14 residues. Germline loops: CDR1 SEHNR, CDR2 FQNEAQ (reference sequence). With 3 bases clipped from V and 5 bases from J, the junction kept 6 bases outside the gene matches.

This clonotype was detected ten times or more. The rearrangement uses TRBV11-2 and TRBJ2-2; D is unclear. This CDR3 has 16 residues. The germline V gene has CDR1 SGHAT and CDR2 FQNNGV. V gave up 5 bases and J gave up 5 bases, with 18 bases separating them. CDR3 amino acids: CASSPLWARRTGELFF. The CDR3 nucleotides are TGTGCCAGCAGCCCGCTCTGGGCACGACGGACCGGGGAGCTGTTTTTT.

The V and J genes are TRBV4-2 and TRBJ2-1, with a tentative D call TRBD1 (6 bases). There are 15 residues in the CDR3. Germline CDR1 is LGHNA and CDR2 is YNFKEQ. V dropped 0 bases and J dropped 4 bases, with 10 bases sitting between them. CDR3 sequence (DNA): TGTGCCAGCAGCCAAGATTTGGACAGTTACAATGAGCAGTTCTTC. This translates into CASSQDLDSYNEQFF.

The CDR3 protein is CASKGLAGGLSSYNEQFF. The CDR3 bases are TGTGCCAGCAAGGGCCTAGCGGGGGGCCTTAGCTCCTACAATGAGCAGTTCTTC. V is TRBV6-2 or TRBV6-3 and J is TRBJ2-1; 11 bases match TRBD2. This CDR3 spans 18 amino acids. Looked up from germline, CDR1 is MNHEY and CDR2 is SVGEGT. Germline trimming cut 7 bases from V and 0 bases from J; bases unmatched to any gene: 11.

Comments on this clonotype: A much bigger clone sits one base away, suggesting this may be a read error. This sequence joins TRBV6-5 and TRBJ1-4, with 9 bases matching TRBD1. The V gene's germline CDR1 is MNHEY and CDR2 SVGAGI. The length of the CDR3 is 15 residues. The DNA of the CDR3 is TGTGCCAGCAGTCGTGGGGGACAGGGCTTTGAAAAACTGCTTTTT. Amino acids: CASSRGGQGFEKLLF.

Ten or more counts support this clonotype. The chain has TRBV20-1 and TRBJ2-1; no clear D gene. V lost 2 bases and J 3 bases, leaving 8 bases between the germline ends. The CDR3 is 13 residues long. Germline V gene sequence: CDR1 DFQATT, CDR2 SNEGSKA (reference sequence). The CDR3 spells CSARQNNYNEQFF. The CDR3, as DNA: TGCAGTGCTAGACAAAACAACTACAATGAGCAGTTCTTC.

This clonotype was detected only a few times. The rearrangement uses TRBV29-1 and TRBJ2-3; 7 nucleotides agree with TRBD2. Trimming took 1 base from V and 5 from J; bases not matched to a gene: 9. Germline V gene sequence: CDR1 SQVTM, CDR2 ANQGSEA. This CDR3 spans 15 amino acids. CDR3 sequence (DNA): TGCAGCGTTGAAGGCGAAAGCGGGGCAATAGATACGCAGTATTTT. Translating it yields CSVEGESGAIDTQYF.